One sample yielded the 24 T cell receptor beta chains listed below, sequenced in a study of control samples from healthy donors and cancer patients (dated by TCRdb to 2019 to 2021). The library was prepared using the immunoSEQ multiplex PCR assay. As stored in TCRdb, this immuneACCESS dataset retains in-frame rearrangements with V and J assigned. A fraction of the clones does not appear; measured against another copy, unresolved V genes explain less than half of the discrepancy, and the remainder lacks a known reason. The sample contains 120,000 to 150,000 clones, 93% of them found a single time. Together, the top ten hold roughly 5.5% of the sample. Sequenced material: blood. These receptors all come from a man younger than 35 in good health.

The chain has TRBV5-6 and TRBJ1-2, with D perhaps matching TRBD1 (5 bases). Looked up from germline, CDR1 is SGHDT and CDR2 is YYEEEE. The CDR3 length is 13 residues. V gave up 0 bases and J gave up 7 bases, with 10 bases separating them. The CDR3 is CASSLDRFSGYTF. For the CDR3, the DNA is TGTGCCAGCAGCTTGGACAGGTTCAGTGGCTACACCTTC.

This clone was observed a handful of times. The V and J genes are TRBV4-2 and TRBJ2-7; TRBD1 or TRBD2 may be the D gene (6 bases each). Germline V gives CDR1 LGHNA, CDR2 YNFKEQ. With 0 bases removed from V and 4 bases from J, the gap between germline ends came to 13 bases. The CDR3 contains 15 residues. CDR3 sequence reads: CASSQEFRGTYEQYF. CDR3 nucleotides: TGTGCCAGCAGCCAAGAGTTCCGGGGGACATACGAGCAGTACTTC.

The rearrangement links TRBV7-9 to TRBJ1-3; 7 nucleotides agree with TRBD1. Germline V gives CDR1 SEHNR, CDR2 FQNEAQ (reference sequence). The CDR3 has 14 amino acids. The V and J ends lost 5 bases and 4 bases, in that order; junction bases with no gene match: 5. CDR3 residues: CASSQDRPGNTIYF. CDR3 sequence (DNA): TGTGCCAGCAGCCAGGACAGGCCCGGAAACACCATATATTTT.

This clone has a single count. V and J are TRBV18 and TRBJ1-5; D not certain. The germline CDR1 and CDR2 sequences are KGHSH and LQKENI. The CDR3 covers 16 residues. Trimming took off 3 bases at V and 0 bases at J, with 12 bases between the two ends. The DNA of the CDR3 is TGTGCCAGCTCACCGACAAGGGAGGGTAGCAATCAGCCCCAGCATTTT. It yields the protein CASSPTREGSNQPQHF. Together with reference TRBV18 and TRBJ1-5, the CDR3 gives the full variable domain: NAGVMQNPRHLVRRRGQEARLRCSPMKGHSHVYWYRQLPEEGLKFMVYLQKENIIDESGMPKERFSAEFPKEGPSILRIQQVVRGDSAAYFCASSPTREGSNQPQHFGDGTRLSIL.

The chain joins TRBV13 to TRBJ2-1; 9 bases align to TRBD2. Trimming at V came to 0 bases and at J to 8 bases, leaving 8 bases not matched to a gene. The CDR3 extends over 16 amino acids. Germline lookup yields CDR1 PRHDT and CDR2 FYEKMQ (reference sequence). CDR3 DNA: TGTGCCAGCAGCTTAGGGAGGCGGGAGGGCCGCGATGAGCAGTTCTTC. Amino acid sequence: CASSLGRREGRDEQFF.

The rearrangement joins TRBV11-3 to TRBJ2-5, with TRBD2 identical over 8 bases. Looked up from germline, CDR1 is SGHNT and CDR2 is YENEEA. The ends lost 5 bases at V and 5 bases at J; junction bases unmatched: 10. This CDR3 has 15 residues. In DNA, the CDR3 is TGTGCCAGCAGCCCTGGGACGGGAGGGCCGGAGACCCAGTACTTC. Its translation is CASSPGTGGPETQYF.

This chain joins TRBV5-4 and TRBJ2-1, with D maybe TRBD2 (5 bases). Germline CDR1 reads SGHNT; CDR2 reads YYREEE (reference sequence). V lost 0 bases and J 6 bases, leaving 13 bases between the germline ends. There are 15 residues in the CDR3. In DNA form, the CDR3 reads TGTGCCAGCAGCTTGGCCCGCGACTACCGCAATGAGCAGTTCTTC. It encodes CASSLARDYRNEQFF.

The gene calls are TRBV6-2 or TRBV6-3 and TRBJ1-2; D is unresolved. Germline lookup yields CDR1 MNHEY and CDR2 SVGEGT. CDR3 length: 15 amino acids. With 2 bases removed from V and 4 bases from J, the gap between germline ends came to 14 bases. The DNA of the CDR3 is TGTGCCAGCAGTTACGGCCTCACTTGGGGCTATGGCTACACCTTC. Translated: CASSYGLTWGYGYTF.

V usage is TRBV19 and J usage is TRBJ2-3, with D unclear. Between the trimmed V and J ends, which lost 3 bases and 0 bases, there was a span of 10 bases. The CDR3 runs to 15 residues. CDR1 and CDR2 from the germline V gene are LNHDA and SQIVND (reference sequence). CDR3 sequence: CASSIRARSTDTQYF. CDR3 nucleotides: TGTGCCAGTAGTATTCGGGCAAGGAGCACAGATACGCAGTATTTT.

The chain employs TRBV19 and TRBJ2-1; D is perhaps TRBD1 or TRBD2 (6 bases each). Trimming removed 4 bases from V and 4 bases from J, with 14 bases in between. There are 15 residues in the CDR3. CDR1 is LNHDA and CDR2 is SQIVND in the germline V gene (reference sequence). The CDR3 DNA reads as TGTGCCAGTAGTAAGAAAGGGGGGCCATACAATGAGCAGTTCTTC. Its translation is CASSKKGGPYNEQFF.

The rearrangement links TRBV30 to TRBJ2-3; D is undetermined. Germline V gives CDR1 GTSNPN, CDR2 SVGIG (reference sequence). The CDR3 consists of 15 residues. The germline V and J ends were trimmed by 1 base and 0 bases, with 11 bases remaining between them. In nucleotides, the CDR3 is TGTGCCTGGAGTGGCTGGGCGCTGAGCACAGATACGCAGTATTTT. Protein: CAWSGWALSTDTQYF.

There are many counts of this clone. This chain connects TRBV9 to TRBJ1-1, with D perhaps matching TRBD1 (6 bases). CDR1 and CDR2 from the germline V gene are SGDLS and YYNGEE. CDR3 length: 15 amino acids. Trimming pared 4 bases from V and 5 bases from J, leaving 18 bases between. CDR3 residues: CASSSWPRGRTEAFF. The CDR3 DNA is TGTGCCAGCAGCTCTTGGCCGAGGGGGAGGACTGAAGCTTTCTTT. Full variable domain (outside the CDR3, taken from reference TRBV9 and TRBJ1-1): DSGVTQTPKHLITATGQRVTLRCSPRSGDLSVYWYQQSLDQGLQFLIQYYNGEERAKGNILERFSAQQFPDLHSELNLSSLELGDSALYFCASSSWPRGRTEAFFGQGTRLTVV.

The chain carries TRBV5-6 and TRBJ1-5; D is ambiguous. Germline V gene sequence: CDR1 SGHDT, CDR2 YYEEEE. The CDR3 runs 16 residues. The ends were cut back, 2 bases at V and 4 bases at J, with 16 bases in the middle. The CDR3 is CASSFLHVDSNQPQHF. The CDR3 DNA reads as TGTGCCAGCAGCTTTCTTCACGTGGACTCAAATCAGCCCCAGCATTTT.

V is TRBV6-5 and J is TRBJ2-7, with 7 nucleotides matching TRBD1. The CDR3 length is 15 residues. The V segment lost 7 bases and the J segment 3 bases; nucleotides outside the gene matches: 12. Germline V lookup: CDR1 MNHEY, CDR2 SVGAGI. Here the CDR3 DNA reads TGTGCCAGCAAAAACTTACGGGACAGTCTCTACGAGCAGTACTTC. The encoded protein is CASKNLRDSLYEQYF.

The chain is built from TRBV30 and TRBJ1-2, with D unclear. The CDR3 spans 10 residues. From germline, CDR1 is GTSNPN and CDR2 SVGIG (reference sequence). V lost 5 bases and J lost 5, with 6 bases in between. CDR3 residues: CAWGSYGYTF. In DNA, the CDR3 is TGTGCCTGGGGTTCATATGGCTACACCTTC.

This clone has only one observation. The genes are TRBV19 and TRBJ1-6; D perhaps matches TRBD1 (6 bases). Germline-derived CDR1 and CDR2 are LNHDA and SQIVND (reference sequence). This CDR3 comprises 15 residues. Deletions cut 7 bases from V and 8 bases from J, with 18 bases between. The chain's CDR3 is CASTVQGFGDSPLHF. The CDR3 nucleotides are TGTGCCAGTACTGTACAGGGTTTCGGTGATTCACCCCTCCACTTT.

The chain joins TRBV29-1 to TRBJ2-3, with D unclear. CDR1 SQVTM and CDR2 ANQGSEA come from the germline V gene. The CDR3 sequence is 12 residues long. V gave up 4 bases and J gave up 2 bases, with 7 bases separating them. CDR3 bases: TGCAGCGTTGTCGGAGTCACAGATACGCAGTATTTT. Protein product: CSVVGVTDTQYF.

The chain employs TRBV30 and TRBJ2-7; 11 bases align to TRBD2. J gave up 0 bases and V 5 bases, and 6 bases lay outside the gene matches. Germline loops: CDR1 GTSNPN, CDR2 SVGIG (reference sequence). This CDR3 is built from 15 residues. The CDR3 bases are TGTGCCTGGTCCGGGACTAGCGGCTTCTCCTACGAGCAGTACTTC. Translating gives CAWSGTSGFSYEQYF.

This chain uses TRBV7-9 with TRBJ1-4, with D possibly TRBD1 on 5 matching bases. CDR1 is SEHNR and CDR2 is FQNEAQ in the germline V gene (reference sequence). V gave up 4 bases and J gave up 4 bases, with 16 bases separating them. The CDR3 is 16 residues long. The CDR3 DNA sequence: TGTGCCAGCAGCTACGGGGGAGGGGAGGGTAATGAAAAACTGTTTTTT. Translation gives CASSYGGGEGNEKLFF.

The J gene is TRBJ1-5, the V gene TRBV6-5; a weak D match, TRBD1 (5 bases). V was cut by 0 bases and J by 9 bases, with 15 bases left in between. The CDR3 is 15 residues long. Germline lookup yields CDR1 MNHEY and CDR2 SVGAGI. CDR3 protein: CASSYSTGGGRPQHF. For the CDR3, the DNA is TGTGCCAGCAGTTACTCGACGGGTGGGGGTAGGCCCCAGCATTTT.

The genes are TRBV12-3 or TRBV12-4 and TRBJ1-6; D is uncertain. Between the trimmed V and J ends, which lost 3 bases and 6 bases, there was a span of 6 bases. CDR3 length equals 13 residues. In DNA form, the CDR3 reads TGTGCCAGCAGTTTCGTTACTAATTCACCCCTCCACTTT. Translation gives CASSFVTNSPLHF.

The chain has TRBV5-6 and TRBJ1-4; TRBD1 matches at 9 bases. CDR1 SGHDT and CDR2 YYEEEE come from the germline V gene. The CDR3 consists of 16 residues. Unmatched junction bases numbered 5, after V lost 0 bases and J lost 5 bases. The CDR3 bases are TGTGCCAGCAGCTTGGCCGGGACAGGGCGGAATGAAAAACTGTTTTTT. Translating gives CASSLAGTGRNEKLFF.

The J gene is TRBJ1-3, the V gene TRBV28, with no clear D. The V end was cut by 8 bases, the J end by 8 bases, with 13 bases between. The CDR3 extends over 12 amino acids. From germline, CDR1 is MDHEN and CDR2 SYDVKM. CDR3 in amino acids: CASLGMGYTIYF. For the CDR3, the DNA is TGTGCCAGCCTAGGGATGGGCTACACCATATATTTT. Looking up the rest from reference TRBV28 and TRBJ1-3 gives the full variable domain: DVKVTQSSRYLVKRTGEKVFLECVQDMDHENMFWYRQDPGLGLRLIYFSYDVKMKEKGDIPEGYSVSREKKERFSLILESASTNQTSMYLCASLGMGYTIYFGEGSWLTVV.

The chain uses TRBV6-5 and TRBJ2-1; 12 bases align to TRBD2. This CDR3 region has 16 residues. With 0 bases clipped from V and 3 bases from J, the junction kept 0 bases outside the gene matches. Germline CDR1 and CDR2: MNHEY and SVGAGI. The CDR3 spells CASSYSTSGSYNEQFF. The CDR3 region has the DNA TGTGCCAGCAGTTACTCGACTAGCGGGAGCTACAATGAGCAGTTCTTC.